Detailed here is one TCR beta chain. This specimen belongs to a study of blood T cell repertoires in COVID-19. About the study: Researchers got acute and convalescent COVID-19 samples from the United States, Italy and Spain. T cells, B-cell-depleted T cells, or PBMCs provided the cDNA or gDNA that served as material.

How the authors handled the data: The assay estimated nucleated cells by amplifying reference gene primers. Profiled with immunoSEQ multiplex PCR; TCRdb holds only in-frame clones, not every one. V and J calls and clone size are copied from that table; D and trimming were computed from the DNA. The repertoire consists of about 48,000 clones, with roughly 85% occurring once and the leading ten covering about 2.9%. Source material: peripheral blood. The TCR was taken from a woman at least 80 years old with acute or convalescent COVID-19.

CDR3 nucleotides: TGTGCCAGCAGTGAGCAGATCTACGAGCAGTACTTC. It translates to CASSEQIYEQYF. The chain is built from TRBV6-1 and TRBJ2-7; D call uncertain. The V gene lost 3 bases and the J gene lost 3 bases, with 6 bases spanning the gap. The CDR3 runs to 12 residues. Germline CDR1 reads MNHNS; CDR2 reads SASEGT.